Following are 6 T cell receptor beta chains from one sample sequenced in a study of neurological immune-mediated disorders. From the 5' RACE reads, TCRdb called clonotypes with MiXCR, one entry per CDR3 protein. The sample consists of about 30,000 distinct CDR3 sequences, under 6.5% of them appearing once. The material sequenced was CD4+ T cells from blood. These TCRs come from a woman aged 50 to 60 in good health.

This clonotype has ten or more counts. The J gene is TRBJ1-6, the V gene TRBV5-1; D unclear. Trimming took 2 bases from V and 6 from J, leaving 9 bases between them. This CDR3 contains 14 residues. Germline V gene lookup returns CDR1 SGHRS and CDR2 YFSETQ. In DNA form, the CDR3 reads TGCGCCAGCAGCTTAAGCAAGAGTAATTCACCCCTCCACTTT. Translated: CASSLSKSNSPLHF.

This clonotype was counted many times. The V gene is TRBV4-1, the J gene TRBJ2-3, with D maybe TRBD1 (6 bases). The germline V gene encodes CDR1 MGHRA and CDR2 YSYEKL. The CDR3 covers 15 residues. The germline V and J ends were trimmed by 4 bases and 4 bases, with 15 bases remaining between them. CDR3 DNA sequence: TGCGCCAGCAGCCTACAGCTCGCAGGGGCAGATACGCAGTATTTT. Protein: CASSLQLAGADTQYF.

In its sample, this clonotype was seen many times. V usage is TRBV4-1 and J usage is TRBJ1-4, with 7 nucleotides matching TRBD1. The V and J ends lost 4 bases and 7 bases, in that order; junction bases with no gene match: 12. In germline, CDR1 is MGHRA, CDR2 YSYEKL. The CDR3 is made up of 16 amino acids. The CDR3 DNA reads TGCGCCAGCAGCCCCACCCAGGCAGGGGGGATTGAAAAACTGTTTTTT. Encoded protein: CASSPTQAGGIEKLFF.

In its sample, this clonotype was seen many times. The J gene is TRBJ2-5, the V gene TRBV18; D gene uncertain. The CDR3 sequence is 12 residues long. V was shortened by 3 bases and J by 5 bases, with 7 bases between the two germline ends. Looked up from germline, CDR1 is KGHSH and CDR2 is LQKENI. The CDR3 loop is CASSPVEETQYF. The DNA for the CDR3 is TGTGCCAGCTCACCGGTCGAGGAGACCCAGTACTTC.

This clonotype occurred many times. The chain combines TRBV12-3 or TRBV12-4 with TRBJ2-7; D is unclear. The ends were cut back, 3 bases at V and 0 bases at J, with 12 bases in the middle. The CDR3 extends over 15 amino acids. CDR3 loop: CASSLNQGASYEQYF. The CDR3 region has the DNA TGTGCCAGCAGTTTGAATCAAGGAGCCTCCTACGAGCAGTACTTC.

This clonotype was recorded many times. The chain carries TRBV29-1 and TRBJ1-2, with D uncertain. The CDR3 is 15 residues long. The germline V gene has CDR1 SQVTM and CDR2 ANQGSEA. Trimming removed 0 bases at V and 2 bases at J, with 13 bases between. The CDR3 loop reads CSVEDRIGLNYGYTF. The CDR3, as DNA: TGCAGCGTTGAAGATCGTATCGGGCTAAACTATGGCTACACCTTC.